The sequence of this TCR beta chain was determined in a study of shared clonotypes between healthy human individuals. Positive CCR7 selection of CD45RO-negative cells yielded the naive CD8 cells, and terminally differentiated effector memory CD45RA+ cells were excluded. From germline, CDR1 is SQVTM and CDR2 ANQGSEA. CDR3 length equals 14 residues. Trimming removed 0 bases from V and 8 bases from J, with 16 bases in between. Assay used: immunoSEQ multiplex PCR; TCRdb lists only in-frame clones, some missing. The repertoire has around 2,000,000 clones, approximately 94% of them found once; the top ten carry roughly 1.7%.

The sequence was obtained from a man aged 18 to 29 in good health. Some clones in this sample may be carry-over from other donors' samples. Sequenced sample: naive CD8+ T cells from PBMCs. V gene TRBV29-1 combines with J gene TRBJ1-1, with D hard to call. The CDR3 loop reads CSVEEVPGPPEAFF. Written as DNA, the CDR3 is TGCAGCGTTGAAGAGGTTCCGGGCCCCCCAGAAGCTTTCTTT.